One T cell receptor beta chain is described in this entry. Its antigen is undetermined. This entry comes from a study of OX40 agonist ivuxolimab in advanced cancers. Study information: Therapy given before enrollment (anti-PD-1, anti-PD-L1 or anti-CTLA-4) was allowed, and 40% had some.

CDR3 length equals 18 residues. J lost 4 bases, V lost 4 bases, and 15 bases had no gene match. Germline lookup yields CDR1 LNHDA and CDR2 SQIVND (reference sequence). Study findings and constraints: Mean expanded clone counts were higher in CD8+ than CD4+ T cells. The study observed clonal expansion of CD4+ and CD8+ blood T cells by week 6 at 0.1 to 3.0 mg/kg.

TCRdb keeps only in-frame clones here, not all; method: immunoSEQ multiplex PCR. The sample has 55,000 to 60,000 clones, 88% seen once. Here the sequenced sample was CD4+ or CD8+ T cells sorted from blood, taken in a trial of the OX40 agonist ivuxolimab. The chain combines TRBV19 with TRBJ2-3; 9 nucleotides agree with TRBD1. This TCR was recovered from an adult with an advanced solid tumor such as melanoma, head and neck, liver or kidney cancer. CDR3 region: CASSKSGTGYRTPDTQYF. CDR3 nucleotides: TGTGCCAGTAGTAAATCCGGGACAGGGTATCGAACTCCAGATACGCAGTATTTT.